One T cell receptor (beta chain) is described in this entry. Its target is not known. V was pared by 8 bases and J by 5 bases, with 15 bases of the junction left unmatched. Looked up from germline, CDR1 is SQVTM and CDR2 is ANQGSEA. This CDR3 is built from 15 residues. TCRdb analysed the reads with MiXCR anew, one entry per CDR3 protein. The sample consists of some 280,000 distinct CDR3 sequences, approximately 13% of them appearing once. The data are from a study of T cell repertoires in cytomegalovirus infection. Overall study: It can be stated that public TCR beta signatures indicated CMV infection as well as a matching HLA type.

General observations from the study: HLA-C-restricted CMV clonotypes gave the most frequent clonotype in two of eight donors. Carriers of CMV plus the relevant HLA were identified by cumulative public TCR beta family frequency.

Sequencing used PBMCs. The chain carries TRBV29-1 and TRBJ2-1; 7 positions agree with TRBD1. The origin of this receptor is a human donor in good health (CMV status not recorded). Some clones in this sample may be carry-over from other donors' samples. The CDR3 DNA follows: TGCAGCTCCCTACTCCCGGGACAGATAAACAATGAGCAGTTCTTC. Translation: CSSLLPGQINNEQFF.